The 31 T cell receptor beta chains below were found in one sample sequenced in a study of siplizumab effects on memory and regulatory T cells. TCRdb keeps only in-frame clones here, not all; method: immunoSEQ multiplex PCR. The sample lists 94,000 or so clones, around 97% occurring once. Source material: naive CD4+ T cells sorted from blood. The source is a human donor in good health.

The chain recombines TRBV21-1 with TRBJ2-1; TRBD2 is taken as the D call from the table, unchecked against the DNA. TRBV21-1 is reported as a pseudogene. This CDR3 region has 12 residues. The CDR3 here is CASRPRGNEQFF. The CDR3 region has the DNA TGTGCCAGCAGGCCCAGAGGGAATGAGCAGTTCTTC.

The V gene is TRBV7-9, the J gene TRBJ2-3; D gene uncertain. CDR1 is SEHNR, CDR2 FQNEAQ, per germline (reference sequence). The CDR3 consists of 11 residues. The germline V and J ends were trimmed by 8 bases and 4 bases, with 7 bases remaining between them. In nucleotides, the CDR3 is TGTGCCAGCTCCATTTCAGATACGCAGTATTTT. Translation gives CASSISDTQYF.

The CDR3 DNA is TGTGCCAGCAGCTTAGGGGTATCTGGAAACACCATATATTTT. It codes for CASSLGVSGNTIYF. The V and J genes are TRBV5-6 and TRBJ1-3; TRBD1 is a possible D gene (5 bases). The germline V gene encodes CDR1 SGHDT and CDR2 YYEEEE. V lost 2 bases and J 1 base, leaving 7 bases between the germline ends. The CDR3 spans 14 residues.

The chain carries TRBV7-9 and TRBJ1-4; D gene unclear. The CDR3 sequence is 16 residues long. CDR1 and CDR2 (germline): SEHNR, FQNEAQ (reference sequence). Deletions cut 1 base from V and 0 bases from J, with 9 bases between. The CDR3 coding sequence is TGTGCCAGCAGCTTAGGGCAGCCTACAACTAATGAAAAACTGTTTTTT. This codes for CASSLGQPTTNEKLFF.

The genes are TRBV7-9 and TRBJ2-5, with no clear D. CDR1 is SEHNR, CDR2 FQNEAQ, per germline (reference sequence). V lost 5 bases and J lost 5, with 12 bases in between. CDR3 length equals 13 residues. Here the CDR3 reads CASSRSGVETQYF. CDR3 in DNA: TGTGCCAGCAGCCGATCTGGGGTGGAGACCCAGTACTTC.

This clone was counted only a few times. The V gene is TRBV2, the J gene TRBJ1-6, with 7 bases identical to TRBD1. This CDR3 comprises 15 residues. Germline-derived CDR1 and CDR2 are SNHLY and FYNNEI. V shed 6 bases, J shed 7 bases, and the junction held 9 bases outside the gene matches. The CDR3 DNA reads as TGTGCCAGCAGGGTTACCGGGACAGCGAATTCACCCCTCCACTTT. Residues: CASRVTGTANSPLHF. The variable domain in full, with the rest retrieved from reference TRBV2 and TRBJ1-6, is EPEVTQTPSHQVTQMGQEVILRCVPISNHLYFYWYRQILGQKVEFLVSFYNNEISEKSEIFDDQFSVERPDGSNFTLKIRSTKLEDSAMYFCASRVTGTANSPLHFGNGTRLTVT.

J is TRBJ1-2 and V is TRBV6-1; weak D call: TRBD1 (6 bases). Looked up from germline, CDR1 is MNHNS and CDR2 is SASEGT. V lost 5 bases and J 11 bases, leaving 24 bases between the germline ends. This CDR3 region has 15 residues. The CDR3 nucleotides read TGTGCCAGCAGTCTCACAGGGCTGGGACCCTCTTTGTACACCTTC. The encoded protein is CASSLTGLGPSLYTF.

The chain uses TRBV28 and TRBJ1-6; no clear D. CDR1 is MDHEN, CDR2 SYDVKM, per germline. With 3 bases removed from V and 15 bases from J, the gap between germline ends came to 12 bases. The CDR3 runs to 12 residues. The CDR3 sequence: CASSLPPLGLHF. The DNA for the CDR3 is TGTGCCAGCAGTTTGCCCCCTTTAGGCCTCCACTTT.

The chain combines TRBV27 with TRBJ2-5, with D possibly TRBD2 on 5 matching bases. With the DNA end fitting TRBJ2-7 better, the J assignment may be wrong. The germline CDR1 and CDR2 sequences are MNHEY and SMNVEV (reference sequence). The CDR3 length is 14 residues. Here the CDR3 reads CASSLGLNSYEQYF. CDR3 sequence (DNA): TGTGCCAGCAGTCTAGGACTCAACTCCTACGAGCAGTACTTC.

The CDR3 coding sequence is TGCGCCAGCAGCCTAACGGACGATAAATATGGCTACACCTTC. This gives the protein CASSLTDDKYGYTF. This chain connects TRBV5-1 to TRBJ1-2; D call uncertain. Germline assignment: CDR1 SGHRS and CDR2 YFSETQ. V was cut by 4 bases and J by 5 bases, with 15 bases left in between. The CDR3 sequence is 14 residues long. The complete variable domain, with remaining parts taken from reference TRBV5-1 and TRBJ1-2, reads KAGVTQTPRYLIKTRGQQVTLSCSPISGHRSVSWYQQTPGQGLQFLFEYFSETQRNKGNFPGRFSGRQFSNSRSEMNVSTLELGDSALYLCASSLTDDKYGYTFGSGTRLTVV.

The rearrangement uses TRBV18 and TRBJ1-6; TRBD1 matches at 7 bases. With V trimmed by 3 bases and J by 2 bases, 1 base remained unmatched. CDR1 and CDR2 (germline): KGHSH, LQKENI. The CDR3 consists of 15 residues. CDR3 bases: TGTGCCAGCTCACCCGGGACAGCCTATAATTCACCCCTCCACTTT. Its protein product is CASSPGTAYNSPLHF.

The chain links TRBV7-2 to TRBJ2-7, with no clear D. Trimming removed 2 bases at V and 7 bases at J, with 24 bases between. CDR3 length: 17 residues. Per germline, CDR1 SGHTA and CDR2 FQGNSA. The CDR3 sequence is CASSLFRHNQPPLEQYF. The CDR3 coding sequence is TGTGCCAGCAGCTTATTTCGCCACAACCAACCCCCCTTGGAGCAGTACTTC.

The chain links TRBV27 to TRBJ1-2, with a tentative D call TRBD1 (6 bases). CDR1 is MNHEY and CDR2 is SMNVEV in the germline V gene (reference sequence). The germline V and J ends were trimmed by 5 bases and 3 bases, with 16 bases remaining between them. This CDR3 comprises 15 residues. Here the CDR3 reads CASSPSLTGYYGYTF. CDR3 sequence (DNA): TGTGCCAGCAGTCCTTCCCTAACAGGGTACTATGGCTACACCTTC.

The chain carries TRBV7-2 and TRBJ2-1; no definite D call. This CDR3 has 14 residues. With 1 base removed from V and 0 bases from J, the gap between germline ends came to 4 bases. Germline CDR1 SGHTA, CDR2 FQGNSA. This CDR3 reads CASSLVLSYNEQFF. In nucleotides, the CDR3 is TGTGCCAGCAGCTTAGTACTCTCCTACAATGAGCAGTTCTTC.

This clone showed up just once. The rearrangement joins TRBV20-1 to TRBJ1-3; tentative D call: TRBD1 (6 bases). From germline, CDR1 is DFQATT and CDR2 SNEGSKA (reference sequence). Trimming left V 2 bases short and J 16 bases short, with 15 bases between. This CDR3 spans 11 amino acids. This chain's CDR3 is CSARWGAADYF. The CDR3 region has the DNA TGCAGTGCTAGATGGGGGGCGGCGGACTATTTT.

The CDR3 nucleotides read TGCGCCAGCAGCTTGGGACTAGCGGGGGGGCAAGAGCAGTACTTC. Translation: CASSLGLAGGQEQYF. The rearrangement joins TRBV5-1 to TRBJ2-7; 14 nucleotides align to TRBD2. Per germline, CDR1 SGHRS and CDR2 YFSETQ. The junction had 3 bases not matched to a gene; V was cut back by 0 bases and J by 7 bases. The CDR3 length is 15 residues.

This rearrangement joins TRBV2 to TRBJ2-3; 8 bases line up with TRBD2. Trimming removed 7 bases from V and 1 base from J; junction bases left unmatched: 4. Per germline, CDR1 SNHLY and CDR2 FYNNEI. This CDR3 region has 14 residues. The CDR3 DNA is TGTGCCAGCACAGGGACTAGTGGCACAGATACGCAGTATTTT. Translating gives CASTGTSGTDTQYF. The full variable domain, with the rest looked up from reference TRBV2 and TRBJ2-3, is EPEVTQTPSHQVTQMGQEVILRCVPISNHLYFYWYRQILGQKVEFLVSFYNNEISEKSEIFDDQFSVERPDGSNFTLKIRSTKLEDSAMYFCASTGTSGTDTQYFGPGTRLTVL.

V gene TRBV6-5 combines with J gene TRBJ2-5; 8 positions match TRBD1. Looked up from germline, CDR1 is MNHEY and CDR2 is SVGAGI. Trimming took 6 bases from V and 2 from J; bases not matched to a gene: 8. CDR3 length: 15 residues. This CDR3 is CASSAGQGLQETQYF. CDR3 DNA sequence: TGTGCCAGCAGCGCCGGACAGGGTTTGCAAGAGACCCAGTACTTC.

CDR3 loop: CAGGGRDHTGELFF. As DNA, the CDR3 is TGTGCCGGGGGGGGCAGGGACCACACCGGGGAGCTGTTTTTT. The chain is built from TRBV2 and TRBJ2-2, with D perhaps TRBD2 (7 bases). V lost 11 bases and J 3 bases, leaving 16 bases between the germline ends. Germline V lookup: CDR1 SNHLY, CDR2 FYNNEI. The CDR3 totals 14 residues.

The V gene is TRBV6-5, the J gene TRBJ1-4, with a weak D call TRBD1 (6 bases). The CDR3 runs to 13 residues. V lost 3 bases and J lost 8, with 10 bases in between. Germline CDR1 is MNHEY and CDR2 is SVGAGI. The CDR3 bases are TGTGCCAGCAGTTATGTAGGGGGAGAAAAACTGTTTTTT. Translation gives CASSYVGGEKLFF.

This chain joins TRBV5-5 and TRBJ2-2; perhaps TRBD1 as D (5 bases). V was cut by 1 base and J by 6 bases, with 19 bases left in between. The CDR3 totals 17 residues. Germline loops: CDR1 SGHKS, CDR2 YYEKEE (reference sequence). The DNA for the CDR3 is TGTGCCAGCAGCTTGTCTGGGGAAACAGGTTTATCCGGGGAGCTGTTTTTT. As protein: CASSLSGETGLSGELFF.

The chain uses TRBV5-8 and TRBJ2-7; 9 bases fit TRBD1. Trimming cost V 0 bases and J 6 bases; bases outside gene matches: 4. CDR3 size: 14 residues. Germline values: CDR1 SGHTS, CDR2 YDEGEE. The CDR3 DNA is TGTGCCAGCAGCTTGGGACAGGGGGACATCGAGCAGTACTTC. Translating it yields CASSLGQGDIEQYF. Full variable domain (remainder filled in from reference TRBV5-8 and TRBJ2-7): EAGVTQSPTHLIKTRGQQATLRCSPISGHTSVYWYQQALGLGLQFLLWYDEGEERNRGNFPPRFSGRQFPNYSSELNVNALELEDSALYLCASSLGQGDIEQYFGPGTRLTVT.

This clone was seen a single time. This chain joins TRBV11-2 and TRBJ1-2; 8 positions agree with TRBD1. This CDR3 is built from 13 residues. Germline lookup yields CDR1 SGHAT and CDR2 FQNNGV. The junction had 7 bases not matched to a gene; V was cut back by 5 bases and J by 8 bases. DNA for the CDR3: TGTGCCAGCAGCCCTAGCAGGGGGCGAGGCTACACCTTC. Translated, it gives CASSPSRGRGYTF. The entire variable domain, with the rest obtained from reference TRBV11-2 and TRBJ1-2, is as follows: EAGVAQSPRYKIIEKRQSVAFWCNPISGHATLYWYQQILGQGPKLLIQFQNNGVVDDSQLPKDRFSAERLKGVDSTLKIQPAKLEDSAVYLCASSPSRGRGYTFGSGTRLTVV.

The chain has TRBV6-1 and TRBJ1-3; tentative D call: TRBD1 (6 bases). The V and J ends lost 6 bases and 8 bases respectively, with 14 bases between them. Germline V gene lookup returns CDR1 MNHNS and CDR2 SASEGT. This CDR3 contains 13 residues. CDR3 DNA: TGTGCCAGCAGATACAGGGTGGGAGACACCATATATTTT. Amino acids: CASRYRVGDTIYF.

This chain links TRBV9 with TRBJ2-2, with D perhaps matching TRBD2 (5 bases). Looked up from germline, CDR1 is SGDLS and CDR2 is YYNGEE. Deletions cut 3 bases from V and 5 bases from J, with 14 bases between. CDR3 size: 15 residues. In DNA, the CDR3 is TGTGCCAGCAGCGCCCGGGATTTAGGGACCGGGGAGCTGTTTTTT. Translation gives CASSARDLGTGELFF.

CDR3 DNA sequence: TGTGCCTGGAGTGGGGGAACCTATGGCTACACCTTC. This sequence encodes CAWSGGTYGYTF. The chain carries TRBV30 and TRBJ1-2; unclear D gene. Germline values: CDR1 GTSNPN, CDR2 SVGIG (reference sequence). Trimming cost V 1 base and J 4 bases, with 7 bases left between them. The length of the CDR3 is 12 residues.

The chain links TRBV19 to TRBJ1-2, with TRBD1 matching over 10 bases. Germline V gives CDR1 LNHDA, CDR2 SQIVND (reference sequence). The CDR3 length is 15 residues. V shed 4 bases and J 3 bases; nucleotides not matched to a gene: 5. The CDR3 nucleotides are TGTGCCAGTAGTACTCTCGGGACAGGGGACTATGGCTACACCTTC. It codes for CASSTLGTGDYGYTF.

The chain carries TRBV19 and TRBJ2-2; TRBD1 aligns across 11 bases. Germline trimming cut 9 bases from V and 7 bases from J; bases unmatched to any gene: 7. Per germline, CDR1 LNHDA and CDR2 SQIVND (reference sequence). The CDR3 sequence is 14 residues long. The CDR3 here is CASWTGGLVGELFF. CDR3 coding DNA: TGTGCCAGCTGGACAGGGGGCCTGGTCGGGGAGCTGTTTTTT.

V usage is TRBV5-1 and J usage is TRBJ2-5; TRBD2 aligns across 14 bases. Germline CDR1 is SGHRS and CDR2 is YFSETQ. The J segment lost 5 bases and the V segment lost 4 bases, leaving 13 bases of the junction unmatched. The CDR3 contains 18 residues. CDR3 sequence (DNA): TGCGCCAGCAGCACCTACCGACTAGCGGGGGGGCATGGGGAGACCCAGTACTTC. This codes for CASSTYRLAGGHGETQYF.

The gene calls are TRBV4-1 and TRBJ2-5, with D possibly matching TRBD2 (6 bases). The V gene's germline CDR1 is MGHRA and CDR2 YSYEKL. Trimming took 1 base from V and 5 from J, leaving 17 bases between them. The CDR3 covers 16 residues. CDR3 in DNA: TGCGCCAGCAGCCAAGGGGGTAGGGGCGCGGGGGAGACCCAGTACTTC. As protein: CASSQGGRGAGETQYF.

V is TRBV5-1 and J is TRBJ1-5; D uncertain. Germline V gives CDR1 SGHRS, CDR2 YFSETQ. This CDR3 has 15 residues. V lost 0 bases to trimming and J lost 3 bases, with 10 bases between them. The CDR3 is CASSLEGQYNQPQHF. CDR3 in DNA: TGCGCCAGCAGCTTGGAGGGCCAGTACAATCAGCCCCAGCATTTT. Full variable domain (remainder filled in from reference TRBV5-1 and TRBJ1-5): KAGVTQTPRYLIKTRGQQVTLSCSPISGHRSVSWYQQTPGQGLQFLFEYFSETQRNKGNFPGRFSGRQFSNSRSEMNVSTLELGDSALYLCASSLEGQYNQPQHFGDGTRLSIL.